This TCR beta chain was identified during a study of shared clonotypes between healthy human individuals. Here immunoSEQ multiplex PCR was the method, and the copy in TCRdb shows in-frame clones only, minus some. The table lists 80,000 to 100,000 clones, approximately 75% of them singletons, with approximately 50% in the top ten. About this clone itself: Antigen specificity is unknown.

Germline V gene lookup returns CDR1 SQVTM and CDR2 ANQGSEA. The ends lost 1 base at V and 8 bases at J; junction bases unmatched: 7. This CDR3 has 15 amino acids. Points from the study as a whole: Clonotypes shared by all four donors outscored non-shared clonotypes in generation probability.

The receptor comes from a man aged 25 to 40 in good health. This rearrangement joins TRBV29-1 to TRBJ2-1; 11 nucleotides align to TRBD2. The sequenced sample consisted of memory CD8+ T cells sorted from blood. Subset here: CD45RO+ cells pooled with CCR7-negative TemRA cells. The CDR3 region is CSVEGASGRLDEQFF. CDR3 sequence (DNA): TGCAGCGTTGAAGGAGCTAGCGGGAGGCTAGATGAGCAGTTCTTC.